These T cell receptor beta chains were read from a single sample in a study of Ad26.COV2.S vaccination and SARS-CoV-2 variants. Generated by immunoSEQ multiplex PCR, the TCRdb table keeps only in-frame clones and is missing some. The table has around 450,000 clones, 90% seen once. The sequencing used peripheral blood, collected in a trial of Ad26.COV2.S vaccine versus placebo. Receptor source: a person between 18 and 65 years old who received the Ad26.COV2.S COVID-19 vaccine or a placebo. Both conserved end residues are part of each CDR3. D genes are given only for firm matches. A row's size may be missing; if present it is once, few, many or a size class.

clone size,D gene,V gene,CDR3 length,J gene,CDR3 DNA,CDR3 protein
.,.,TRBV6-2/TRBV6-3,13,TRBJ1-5,TGTGCCAGCAGTTACGGGGGGCTTCAGCCCCAGCATTTT,CASSYGGLQPQHF
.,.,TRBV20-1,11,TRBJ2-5,TGCAGTGCTAGAGGGAGAGAGACCCAGTACTTC,CSARGRETQYF
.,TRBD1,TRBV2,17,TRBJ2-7,TGTGCCAGCAGTGTCGACCAACAGGGGATTCAAGCCTACGAGCAGTACTTC,CASSVDQQGIQAYEQYF
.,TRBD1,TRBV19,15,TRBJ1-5,TGTGCCAGTAGTAGGATGGGGGACAGTTATCAGCCCCAGCATTTT,CASSRMGDSYQPQHF
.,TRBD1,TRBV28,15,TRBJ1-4,TGTGCCAGCAGTTTCCCTCGGACAGGGATCGAAAAACTGTTTTTT,CASSFPRTGIEKLFF
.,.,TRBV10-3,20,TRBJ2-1,TGTGCCATCAGTGAGTCAGGTAGGGGGCGAGTCGGGAGGGCCCACAATGAGCAGTTCTTC,CAISESGRGRVGRAHNEQFF
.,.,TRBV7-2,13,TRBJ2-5,TGTGCCAGCAGCTTAGCCAGACAAGAGACCCAGTACTTC,CASSLARQETQYF
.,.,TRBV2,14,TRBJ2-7,TGTGCCAGCAGTGAAACAGGGCCCTCCTACGAGCAGTACTTC,CASSETGPSYEQYF
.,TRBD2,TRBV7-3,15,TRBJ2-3,TGTGCCAGCAGCTCCTTAGCGGGGAGCACAGATACGCAGTATTTT,CASSSLAGSTDTQYF
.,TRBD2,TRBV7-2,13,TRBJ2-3,TGTGCCAGCAGCCTGACTAGCGTAGATACGCAGTATTTT,CASSLTSVDTQYF
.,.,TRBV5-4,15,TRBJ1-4,TGTGCCAGCAGCTTACCGGGAGCCTCTTTTGAAAAACTGTTTTTT,CASSLPGASFEKLFF
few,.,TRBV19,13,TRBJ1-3,TGTGCCAGTAGCCATCGGGCTGGAAACACCATATATTTT,CASSHRAGNTIYF
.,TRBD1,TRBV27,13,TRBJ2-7,TGTGCCAGCAGGGACAGGGGAACCTACGAGCAGTACTTC,CASRDRGTYEQYF
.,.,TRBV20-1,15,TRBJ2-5,TGCAGTGCTAGTGTATTGGACTGGTACCAAGAGACCCAGTACTTC,CSASVLDWYQETQYF